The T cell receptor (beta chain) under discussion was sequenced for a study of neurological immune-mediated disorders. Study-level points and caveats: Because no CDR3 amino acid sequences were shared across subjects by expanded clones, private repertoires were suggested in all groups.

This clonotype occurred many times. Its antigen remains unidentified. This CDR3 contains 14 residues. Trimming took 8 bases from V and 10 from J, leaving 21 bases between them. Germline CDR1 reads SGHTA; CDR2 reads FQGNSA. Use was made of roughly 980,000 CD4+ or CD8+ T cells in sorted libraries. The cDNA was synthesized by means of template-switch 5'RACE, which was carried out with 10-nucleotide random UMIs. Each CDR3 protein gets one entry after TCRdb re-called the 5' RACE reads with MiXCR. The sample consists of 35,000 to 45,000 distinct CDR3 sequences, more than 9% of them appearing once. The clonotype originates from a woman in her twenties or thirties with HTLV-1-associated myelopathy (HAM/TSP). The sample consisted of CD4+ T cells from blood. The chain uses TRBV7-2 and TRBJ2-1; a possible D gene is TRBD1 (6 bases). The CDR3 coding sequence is TGTGCCAGCTCCGTTTCGAGACCGCAGGGGGAGCAGTTCTTC. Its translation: CASSVSRPQGEQFF.